A single sample is the source of the 4 T cell receptor beta chains below, sequenced in a study of blood T cell repertoires in COVID-19. The assay was immunoSEQ multiplex PCR, and TCRdb's table has in-frame clones only and misses some. The table shows approximately 190,000 clones, with 82% occurring only once. Sequencing was performed on peripheral blood. These TCRs come from a woman aged 60-75 years with COVID-19, enrolled during active disease.

The chain joins TRBV9 to TRBJ1-1; possible D gene TRBD1, 5 bases. This CDR3 spans 14 amino acids. CDR1 and CDR2 from the germline V gene are SGDLS and YYNGEE. V dropped 3 bases and J dropped 7 bases, with 16 bases sitting between them. The CDR3 sequence is CASSASPQGGEAFF. CDR3 sequence (DNA): TGTGCCAGCAGCGCGTCACCCCAGGGTGGTGAAGCTTTCTTT.

The V and J genes are TRBV2 and TRBJ2-5, with 8 bases lining up with TRBD2. This CDR3 contains 16 residues. CDR1 is SNHLY and CDR2 is FYNNEI in the germline V gene. The trim removed 8 bases at V and 2 bases at J, leaving 13 bases unmatched. This CDR3 is CASSSPGSGGQETQYF. The DNA for the CDR3 is TGTGCCAGCTCCTCCCCAGGGAGCGGGGGTCAAGAGACCCAGTACTTC.

CDR3 in DNA: TGTGCCAGCACCGAGGGACAGGGGCATCAGCCCCAGCATTTT. It encodes CASTEGQGHQPQHF. The V and J genes are TRBV6-5 and TRBJ1-5, with 10 bases identical to TRBD1. CDR3 length: 14 amino acids. CDR1 is MNHEY and CDR2 is SVGAGI in the germline V gene. V lost 7 bases to trimming and J lost 5 bases; unmatched junction nucleotides: 5.

The V and J genes are TRBV11-2 and TRBJ2-3; TRBD2 matches at 7 bases. Trimming cost V 5 bases and J 6 bases; bases outside gene matches: 5. The CDR3 length is 13 residues. The germline V gene has CDR1 SGHAT and CDR2 FQNNGV. CDR3 DNA sequence: TGTGCCAGCAGCCTCGGACTAGTTGATACGCAGTATTTT. Residues: CASSLGLVDTQYF.